These T cell receptor beta chains were read from a single sample in a study of T-cell memory formation after mild COVID-19. MiXCR was run by TCRdb on the 5' RACE reads, yielding one entry per CDR3 protein. The sample contains more than 400,000 distinct CDR3 sequences, approximately 18% of which appear only once. Sequenced material: PBMCs or a T cell subset sorted from them (not recorded which). Every receptor here comes from an adult woman who had mild COVID-19 (a few samples of this study predate the infection). Cell type and time point are not known. The CDR3 runs from the conserved cysteine through the conserved F or W. A D gene is named only where the DNA matches it firmly. Clone sizes are given selectively: once, few, many, or a class where the clone is expanded.

clone_size j_call v_call d_call cdr3_aa cdr3_nt
NA TRBJ2-5 TRBV5-6 NA CASSLPDPLATPETQYF TGTGCCAGCAGCTTGCCGGACCCTTTGGCCACCCCGGAGACCCAGTACTTC
many TRBJ2-3 TRBV5-1 NA CASSLDLGVPGLASTDTQYF TGCGCCAGCAGCTTGGATCTCGGAGTACCGGGACTGGCTAGCACAGATACGCAGTATTTT
few TRBJ2-1 TRBV4-2 NA CASSQDQGTTISNEQFF TGTGCCAGCAGCCAAGATCAGGGGACTACAATTTCGAATGAGCAGTTCTTC
few TRBJ1-5 TRBV4-1 NA CASSQVFPGNQPQHF TGCGCCAGCAGCCAAGTCTTTCCGGGCAATCAGCCCCAGCATTTT
NA TRBJ1-1 TRBV18 NA CASSEGRNTEAFF TGTGCCAGCTCCGAGGGCAGGAACACTGAAGCTTTCTTT
few TRBJ2-3 TRBV28 NA CASSSPGGFGTDTQYF TGTGCCAGCAGTTCCCCCGGCGGCTTCGGCACAGATACGCAGTATTTT
few TRBJ2-3 TRBV2 NA CASSRRTSTDTQYF TGTGCCAGCAGTCGTCGCACTAGCACAGATACGCAGTATTTT
NA TRBJ1-4 TRBV4-2 NA CASSQDLLKKLFF TGTGCCAGCAGCCAAGATCTTTTAAAAAAACTGTTTTTT
few TRBJ2-1 TRBV4-1 NA CASSRGIRDIWGNEQFF TGCGCCAGCAGCCGCGGAATCCGGGATATCTGGGGCAATGAGCAGTTCTTC
NA TRBJ2-7 TRBV6-2/TRBV6-3 TRBD2 CASRTSGRALSEQYF TGTGCCAGCAGAACTAGCGGGAGGGCCCTCTCCGAGCAGTACTTC
few TRBJ2-1 TRBV24-1 NA CATKGGSSYNEQFF TGTGCCACCAAGGGGGGGAGCTCCTACAATGAGCAGTTCTTC
NA TRBJ1-4 TRBV11-1 TRBD1 CASSPGDRTFNEKLFF TGTGCCAGCAGCCCAGGGGACAGGACTTTTAATGAAAAACTGTTTTTT
NA TRBJ2-7 TRBV27 TRBD1 CASSSLGGQTYEQYF TGTGCCAGCAGTTCGCTAGGGGGACAGACCTACGAGCAGTACTTC
NA TRBJ2-3 TRBV4-3 TRBD2 CASSQGEGVADTQYF TGCGCCAGCAGCCAAGGGGAGGGTGTCGCAGATACGCAGTATTTT
many TRBJ2-7 TRBV5-1 TRBD1 CASSLAPTGATEQYF TGCGCCAGCAGCTTGGCCCCGACAGGGGCAACCGAGCAGTACTTC
NA TRBJ2-3 TRBV12-3/TRBV12-4 TRBD2 CASSFPSGTSGRDTQYF TGTGCCAGCAGTTTCCCTTCCGGGACTAGCGGCCGAGATACGCAGTATTTT
few TRBJ2-3 TRBV15 NA CATKPGHSTDTQYF TGTGCCACCAAGCCGGGACATAGCACAGATACGCAGTATTTT
many TRBJ2-7 TRBV5-1 NA CASSPWDTAYEQYF TGCGCCAGCAGCCCCTGGGACACAGCCTACGAGCAGTACTTC
NA TRBJ1-1 TRBV7-9 TRBD1 CASSINRGSNTEAFF TGTGCCAGCAGCATAAACAGGGGGTCGAACACTGAAGCTTTCTTT
few TRBJ2-3 TRBV20-1 TRBD2 CSARRAGGTADTQYF TGCAGTGCTAGAAGGGCGGGAGGGACCGCAGATACGCAGTATTTT
few TRBJ2-3 TRBV30 NA CAWSTPGPYSTDTQYF TGTGCCTGGAGCACACCCGGGCCCTACAGCACAGATACGCAGTATTTT
few TRBJ2-2 TRBV19 NA CALRDHKTGELFF TGTGCCCTCAGGGATCATAAGACCGGGGAGCTGTTTTTT
few TRBJ1-2 TRBV27 NA CASTPSGNRDGYTF TGTGCCAGCACCCCCTCGGGCAACCGGGATGGCTACACCTTC
few TRBJ2-7 TRBV27 TRBD1 CASSLSWAGTGAYEQYF TGTGCCAGCAGTTTATCTTGGGCCGGGACAGGAGCCTACGAGCAGTACTTC
NA TRBJ2-1 TRBV5-4 TRBD2 CASSLKGLAGGPPYNEQFF TGTGCCAGCAGCTTGAAAGGGCTAGCGGGAGGGCCCCCCTACAATGAGCAGTTCTTC
many TRBJ2-3 TRBV4-1 NA CASSTPSSGARWEDDTQYF TGCGCCAGCAGCACCCCGTCCTCGGGGGCGAGGTGGGAGGACGATACGCAGTATTTT
NA TRBJ2-1 TRBV7-8 TRBD2 CASSVRRGDEQFF TGTGCCAGCAGCGTCCGGCGGGGGGATGAGCAGTTCTTC
few TRBJ2-2 TRBV15 NA CATSNPGELFF TGTGCCACCAGCAATCCCGGGGAGCTGTTTTTT
few TRBJ2-7 TRBV20-1 NA CSARGDKYYEQYF TGCAGTGCTAGGGGGGACAAATACTACGAGCAGTACTTC
NA TRBJ2-5 TRBV5-1 NA CASSRDAIQETQYF TGCGCCAGCAGCCGAGACGCCATTCAAGAGACCCAGTACTTC
few TRBJ2-2 TRBV10-3 NA CAISESELGLNTGELFF TGTGCCATCAGTGAATCAGAACTAGGGCTGAACACCGGGGAGCTGTTTTTT
NA TRBJ2-1 TRBV7-2 TRBD2 CASSLMGSGRNEQFF TGTGCCAGCAGCTTAATGGGATCCGGGAGGAATGAGCAGTTCTTC
few TRBJ2-7 TRBV7-9 NA CASSLSLGVARPYEQYF TGTGCCAGCAGCTTATCTCTCGGGGTAGCTCGACCCTACGAGCAGTACTTC
NA TRBJ1-1 TRBV10-3 NA CAISEQGTNTEAFF TGTGCCATCAGTGAACAGGGAACCAACACTGAAGCTTTCTTT
few TRBJ2-1 TRBV5-5 NA CASSRDGTYNEQFF TGTGCCAGCAGCCGAGATGGGACCTACAATGAGCAGTTCTTC
few TRBJ2-5 TRBV21-1 NA CASSQTDRAPETQYF TGTGCCAGCAGCCAAACTGACAGGGCCCCAGAGACCCAGTACTTC
many TRBJ2-3 TRBV4-3 NA CASSQVGTDTQYF TGCGCCAGCAGCCAAGTGGGGACAGATACGCAGTATTTT
NA TRBJ1-6 TRBV6-2/TRBV6-3 TRBD1 CASFERTGVDSPLHF TGTGCCAGCTTCGAACGGACAGGGGTAGATTCACCCCTCCACTTT
NA TRBJ2-7 TRBV4-3 NA CASSQDATIGGAPYEQYF TGCGCCAGCAGCCAAGATGCCACGATAGGTGGGGCGCCCTACGAGCAGTACTTC
many TRBJ2-1 TRBV12-3/TRBV12-4 NA CASSYGNEQFF TGTGCCAGCAGTTACGGTAATGAGCAGTTCTTC
NA TRBJ2-1 TRBV6-5 TRBD1 CASSAGTGLYNEQFF TGTGCCAGCAGTGCCGGGACAGGGCTCTACAATGAGCAGTTCTTC
NA TRBJ1-2 TRBV9 NA CASSVVTANYGYTF TGTGCCAGCAGCGTAGTAACAGCTAACTATGGCTACACCTTC
NA TRBJ1-2 TRBV7-9 NA CASSSASQGEADGYTF TGTGCCAGCAGCTCCGCCAGCCAGGGAGAGGCAGATGGCTACACCTTC
NA TRBJ2-3 TRBV30 TRBD1 CAWRVQGPTHRWTQYF TGTGCCTGGAGGGTACAGGGGCCCACTCACAGGTGGACGCAGTATTTT
once TRBJ2-3 TRBV2 NA CASSEGEHADTQYF TGTGCCAGCAGTGAAGGGGAACACGCAGATACGCAGTATTTT
NA TRBJ2-1 TRBV12-3/TRBV12-4 NA CASRPGLDDYNEQFF TGTGCCAGCAGGCCGGGACTGGACGACTACAATGAGCAGTTCTTC
NA TRBJ1-6 TRBV6-5 NA CASSYSKSQNSPLHF TGTGCCAGCAGTTACTCAAAAAGCCAGAATTCACCCCTCCACTTT
NA TRBJ2-2 TRBV29-1 NA CSVAEGSNTGELFF TGCAGCGTTGCGGAGGGATCGAACACCGGGGAGCTGTTTTTT
NA TRBJ2-7 TRBV12-3/TRBV12-4 NA CASSQSGRDGYEQYF TGTGCCAGCAGTCAGAGTGGCCGGGACGGCTACGAGCAGTACTTC
many TRBJ2-3 TRBV5-1 NA CASSEGVGFSADTQYF TGCGCCAGCAGCGAAGGGGTCGGGTTTTCAGCAGATACGCAGTATTTT
NA TRBJ1-2 TRBV7-2 TRBD1 CASSLQGATVGYTF TGTGCCAGCAGCTTACAGGGGGCAACCGTTGGCTACACCTTC
NA TRBJ2-1 TRBV27 TRBD2 CASSLIGTSDYNEQFF TGTGCCAGCAGTTTAATCGGGACTAGCGACTACAATGAGCAGTTCTTC
many TRBJ1-5 TRBV20-1 TRBD1 CSAMDRGTYSNQPQHF TGCAGTGCTATGGACAGGGGGACTTATAGCAATCAGCCCCAGCATTTT
few TRBJ1-4 TRBV5-1 TRBD1 CASSTRDSRNEKLFF TGCGCCAGCAGTACCCGGGACAGTCGTAATGAAAAACTGTTTTTT
NA TRBJ2-7 TRBV19 TRBD1 CARTGGPEQYF TGTGCCAGGACAGGGGGTCCGGAGCAGTACTTC
NA TRBJ2-3 TRBV9 TRBD2 CASSVGSGAGADTQYF TGTGCCAGCAGCGTAGGGAGCGGGGCCGGGGCAGATACGCAGTATTTT
few TRBJ2-4 TRBV7-2 TRBD1 CASSQYRGVSNIQYF TGTGCCAGCAGTCAATACAGGGGGGTTTCAAACATTCAGTACTTC
few TRBJ2-1 TRBV12-3/TRBV12-4 NA CASRPRGHVYNEQFF TGTGCCAGCAGACCTCGGGGGCACGTCTACAATGAGCAGTTCTTC
many TRBJ2-2 TRBV7-2 NA CASSYPRGRAGELFF TGTGCCAGCAGCTACCCGAGGGGGAGGGCCGGGGAGCTGTTTTTT